Detailed here is one T cell receptor (beta chain). Its specificity is unknown. Data came from immunoSEQ multiplex PCR; TCRdb stores just in-frame clones and leaves some out. The data hold 25,000 to 30,000 clones, with about four fifths observed a single time. The data stem from a study of lymphopenia after photon versus proton radiotherapy. Study-wide findings and caveats: Larger post-nadir TCR diversity loss correlated inversely with survival in deceased patients. Relative stability marked proton patients; photon patients lost diversity and naive cells. After the lymphocyte nadir, photon-treated repertoires showed oligoclonal expansion, especially of CD8+ Temra cells.

In germline, CDR1 is SQVTM, CDR2 ANQGSEA. The CDR3 loop spans 14 amino acids. The V and J ends lost 3 bases and 6 bases respectively, with 14 bases between them. The sequencing used peripheral blood, collected from a patient treated with photon-based radiotherapy. The chain couples TRBV29-1 to TRBJ1-4; tentatively, D is TRBD1 (6 bases). The TCR was taken from a middle-aged man with gastric cancer. CDR3 region: CSVDAGGFYEKLFF. CDR3 coding DNA: TGCAGCGTTGATGCGGGGGGCTTTTATGAAAAACTGTTTTTT. Looking up the rest from reference TRBV29-1 and TRBJ1-4 gives the full variable domain: SAVISQKPSRDICQRGTSLTIQCQVDSQVTMMFWYRQQPGQSLTLIATANQGSEATYESGFVIDKFPISRPNLTFSTLTVSNMSPEDSSIYLCSVDAGGFYEKLFFGSGTQLSVL.